This T cell receptor beta chain was recorded in a study of cytomegalovirus exposure and HLA in healthy donors. Study results and limitations: Rates of TCR association differed by HLA locus in a later analysis, with DRB1 highest and HLA-C lowest. Most TCR sequences were uncommon, yet certain public TCRs appeared in many donors. Reportedly, fewer N-insertions than the roughly 600-donor mean appeared in an Asian-associated ancestry cluster in a later analysis.

A note on this clone: Its antigen is not known.

This CDR3 is built from 16 residues. J was trimmed by 6 bases and V by 0 bases; bases with no gene match: 7. CDR1 is MNHNY and CDR2 is SVGAGI in the germline V gene (reference sequence). The PCR ran on 60 Vbeta and 13 Jbeta primers. How the authors handled the data: Unique TCR beta chains numbered around 80 million in a later analysis, with roughly 10 million shared. Clones were sequenced by immunoSEQ multiplex PCR, and TCRdb holds only the in-frame ones, with some missing. The V and J calls and the clone size are those of that table, but D and trimming were determined from the DNA. The sample holds around 140,000 clones; about 75% are singletons and the top ten take approximately 3.2%.

The sequencing sample was made of PBMCs. V gene TRBV6-6 combines with J gene TRBJ2-3; TRBD2 agrees at 9 bases. The receptor was derived from a man aged 35 to 55 in good health and CMV-seronegative. DNA of the CDR3: TGTGCCAGCAGTTACTCTTGGCGGGGGGGCCCCGATACGCAGTATTTT. It specifies CASSYSWRGGPDTQYF.